This T cell receptor beta chain was captured by sequencing in a study of blood T cell repertoires in COVID-19. Overall study: Sources were T cells, B-cell-depleted T cells, or PBMCs; the material itself was cDNA or gDNA.

Sequenced by immunoSEQ multiplex PCR; TCRdb stores in-frame clones only, minus some. The sample contains about 57,000 clones, 70% to 80% of which appear only once. Unmatched junction bases numbered 4, after V lost 5 bases and J lost 5 bases. This CDR3 spans 13 amino acids. The germline CDR1 and CDR2 sequences are MNHEY and SVGAGI. The TCR comes from a human donor in a cohort sampled during active COVID-19. V is TRBV6-5 and J is TRBJ1-2; 8 bases line up with TRBD1. Sample: peripheral blood. CDR3 amino acids: CASSRTGSYGYTF. The CDR3 DNA reads as TGTGCCAGCAGTAGGACAGGGTCTTATGGCTACACCTTC.